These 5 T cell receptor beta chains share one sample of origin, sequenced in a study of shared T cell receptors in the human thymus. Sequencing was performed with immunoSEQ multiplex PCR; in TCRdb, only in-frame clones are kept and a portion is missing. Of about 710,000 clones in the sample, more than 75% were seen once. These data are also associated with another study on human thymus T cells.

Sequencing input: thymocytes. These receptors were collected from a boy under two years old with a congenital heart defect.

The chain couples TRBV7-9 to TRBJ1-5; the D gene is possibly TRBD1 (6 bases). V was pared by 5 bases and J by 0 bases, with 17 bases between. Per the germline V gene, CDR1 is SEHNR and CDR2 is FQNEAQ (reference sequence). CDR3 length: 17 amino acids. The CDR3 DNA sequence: TGTGCCAGCAGCCCTAGTGGGGGCCCCGATAGCAATCAGCCCCAGCATTTT. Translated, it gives CASSPSGGPDSNQPQHF.

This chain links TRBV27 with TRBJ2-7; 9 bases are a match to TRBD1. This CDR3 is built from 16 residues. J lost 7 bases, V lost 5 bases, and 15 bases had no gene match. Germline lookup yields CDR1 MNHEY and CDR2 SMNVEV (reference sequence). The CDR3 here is CASSKNYPGQGREQYF. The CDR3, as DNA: TGTGCCAGCAGTAAGAACTATCCGGGACAGGGCCGGGAGCAGTACTTC.

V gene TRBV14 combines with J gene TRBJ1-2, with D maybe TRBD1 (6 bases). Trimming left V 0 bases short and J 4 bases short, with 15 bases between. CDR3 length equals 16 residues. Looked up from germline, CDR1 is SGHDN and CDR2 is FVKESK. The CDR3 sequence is CASSQDEQGWTYGYTF. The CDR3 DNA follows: TGTGCCAGCAGCCAAGATGAGCAGGGGTGGACCTATGGCTACACCTTC.

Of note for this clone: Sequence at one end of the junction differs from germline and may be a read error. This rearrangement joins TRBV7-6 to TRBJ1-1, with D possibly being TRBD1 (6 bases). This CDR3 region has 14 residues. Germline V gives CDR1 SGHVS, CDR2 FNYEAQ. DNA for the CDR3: TGTGCCAACAGCTTACAGGGTAAAGTCTCTGAAGCTTTCTTT. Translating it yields CANSLQGKVSEAFF.

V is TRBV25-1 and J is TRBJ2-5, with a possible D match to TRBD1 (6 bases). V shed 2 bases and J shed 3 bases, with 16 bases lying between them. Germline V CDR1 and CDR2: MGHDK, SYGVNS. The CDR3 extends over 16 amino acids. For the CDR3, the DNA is TGTGCCAGCAGTGAAGTAAGGGACATTAATGAAGAGACCCAGTACTTC. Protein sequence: CASSEVRDINEETQYF.